Below are 3 T cell receptor beta chains sequenced from a single sample in a study of vaccination effects on CD4 cells after COVID-19. These receptors have no identified antigens. Sequencing was performed with immunoSEQ multiplex PCR; in TCRdb, only in-frame clones are kept and a portion is missing. This repertoire shows about 79,000 clones, about 70% found once; its top ten account for approximately 1.5%. After expansion with viral peptide pools in the ViraFEST assay, antigen-specific CD4+ T cells were sequenced. Subsequent to a culture period of about ten days, CD4+ T cells were isolated. The specimen was CD4+ T cells from PBMCs cultured with HCoV-229E spike peptides, collected before COVID-19 vaccination. These receptor sequences come from a human donor who received a COVID-19 vaccine.

The chain combines TRBV11-3 with TRBJ2-3; no firm D call. Trimming stripped 5 bases from V and 4 bases from J, with 7 bases between. From germline, CDR1 is SGHNT and CDR2 YENEEA. The CDR3 has 12 amino acids. The CDR3 region is CASSTGADTQYF. The CDR3 bases are TGTGCCAGCAGCACCGGAGCAGATACGCAGTATTTT. Full variable domain (missing parts from reference TRBV11-3 and TRBJ2-3): EAGVVQSPRYKIIEKKQPVAFWCNPISGHNTLYWYLQNLGQGPELLIRYENEEAVDDSQLPKDRFSAERLKGVDSTLKIQPAELGDSAVYLCASSTGADTQYFGPGTRLTVL.

The chain employs TRBV24-1 and TRBJ2-4; D tentatively reads TRBD1 or TRBD2 (6 bases each). This CDR3 region has 13 residues. V shed 5 bases and J shed 6 bases, with 10 bases lying between them. From germline, CDR1 is KGHDR and CDR2 SFDVKD. CDR3 nucleotides: TGTGCCACCAGTGGGGGGGCGGGAAACATTCAGTACTTC. This sequence encodes CATSGGAGNIQYF.

The rearrangement links TRBV5-5 to TRBJ2-2, with 8 bases lining up with TRBD2. Germline trimming cut 3 bases from V and 1 base from J; bases unmatched to any gene: 5. This CDR3 contains 16 residues. Germline V lookup: CDR1 SGHKS, CDR2 YYEKEE (reference sequence). The CDR3 loop reads CASSSSGGRNTGELFF. The CDR3 DNA sequence: TGTGCCAGCAGCTCAAGCGGGGGCCGGAACACCGGGGAGCTGTTTTTT.